This T cell receptor (beta chain) was captured by sequencing in a study of T cells in Graves' hyperthyroidism and ophthalmopathy. About the study: Peripheral blood was obtained at initial diagnosis, preceding any treatment.

Amplified TCR beta CDR3 regions came from RNA transcripts. HTBI primers were the set used in a first-round RT-PCR of the TCR CDR3. Using its own MiXCR run on the multiplex PCR reads, TCRdb lists one record per CDR3 protein. The sample shows 400,000 or so distinct CDR3 sequences, roughly 15% of them seen only once. Uncontrolled infection, other autoimmune disease, pregnancy or lactation excluded patients. Every diagnosis used clinical symptoms, serum thyroxine and TRAb, thyroid ultrasound and orbital computed tomography. The CDR3 runs to 14 residues. From germline, CDR1 is DFQATT and CDR2 SNEGSKA (reference sequence). Losses at the gene ends were 4 bases for V and 0 bases for J; bases not matched to a gene: 3. This clonotype occurred many times.

This TCR was recovered from a woman aged 60-70 years with Graves' ophthalmopathy. V and J are TRBV20-1 and TRBJ2-7; 10 bases are a match to TRBD1. Sequenced: blood. This chain's CDR3 is CSAKDRGNSYEQYF. The CDR3 nucleotides are TGCAGTGCTAAGGACAGGGGGAACTCCTACGAGCAGTACTTC.